One sample yielded the 14 T cell receptor beta chains listed below, sequenced in a study of T cell repertoires in cytomegalovirus infection. TCRdb re-analysed the reads in MiXCR, keeping a single row per CDR3 protein. The sample includes under 850,000 distinct CDR3 sequences, approximately 34% of them seen just once. What was sequenced was PBMCs. The receptor set was obtained from a human donor in good health (CMV status not recorded). Some clones in this sample may be carry-over from other donors' samples.

The table lists this clonotype with many counts. V and J are TRBV7-2 and TRBJ1-2; 10 bases agree with TRBD1. Germline CDR1 and CDR2: SGHTA and FQGNSA. The CDR3 extends over 15 amino acids. After removal of 5 bases from V and 8 bases from J, the junction contained 11 bases not matched to a gene. The CDR3 bases are TGTGCCAGCAGCCGTACCGGGACAGGGGCGCGGGGCTACACCTTC. It encodes CASSRTGTGARGYTF.

V is TRBV6-5 and J is TRBJ1-1, with 9 bases matching TRBD1. V dropped 6 bases and J dropped 1; count of bases not matched to a gene: 3. The CDR3 is 14 residues long. Per germline, CDR1 MNHEY and CDR2 SVGAGI. CDR3 nucleotides: TGTGCCAGCAGACAGGACAGGGGGAACACTGAAGCTTTCTTT. It translates to CASRQDRGNTEAFF.

This chain joins TRBV7-8 and TRBJ1-2; no definite D call. Trimming removed 5 bases at V and 8 bases at J, with 18 bases between. Germline CDR1 and CDR2: SGHVS and FQNEAQ. The CDR3 extends over 14 amino acids. In DNA form, the CDR3 reads TGTGCCAGCAGCCTAGGTGGTACCCAGTCGGGCTACACCTTC. Encoded protein: CASSLGGTQSGYTF.

The chain is built from TRBV9 and TRBJ2-2; D perhaps matches TRBD2 (5 bases). Germline CDR1 and CDR2: SGDLS and YYNGEE. The CDR3 loop spans 16 amino acids. V was pared by 0 bases and J by 0 bases, with 9 bases between. In DNA, the CDR3 is TGTGCCAGCAGCGTAGGAGGGATTACGAACACCGGGGAGCTGTTTTTT. It codes for CASSVGGITNTGELFF.

There are a few counts of this clonotype. This chain links TRBV7-6 with TRBJ1-1, with a possible D match to TRBD1 (5 bases). V lost 5 bases and J lost 5, with 18 bases in between. The germline gives CDR1 SGHVS, CDR2 FNYEAQ. The CDR3 contains 15 residues. The CDR3 DNA reads as TGTGCCAGCAGCCATGGGGAGGGGAGGTGGACTGAAGCTTTCTTT. Translating it yields CASSHGEGRWTEAFF.

The chain uses TRBV29-1 and TRBJ2-5; D ambiguous. V gave up 1 base and J gave up 4 bases, with 7 bases separating them. Germline V gene data show CDR1 as SQVTM and CDR2 as ANQGSEA. This CDR3 contains 12 residues. The CDR3 DNA sequence: TGCAGCGTTGAAGCTCACGGAGAGACCCAGTACTTC. It encodes CSVEAHGETQYF.

This clonotype was seen a handful of times. The chain recombines TRBV7-9 with TRBJ1-1, with a weak D call TRBD1 (5 bases). Trimming left V 3 bases short and J 4 bases short, with 12 bases between. Germline CDR1 and CDR2: SEHNR and FQNEAQ (reference sequence). This CDR3 region has 14 residues. CDR3 DNA: TGTGCCAGCAGCTTTACAGGCGGCGGCACTGAAGCTTTCTTT. Protein sequence: CASSFTGGGTEAFF.

The chain combines TRBV28 with TRBJ1-1; D unclear. V lost 7 bases, J lost 1 base, and 13 bases lay in between. From germline, CDR1 is MDHEN and CDR2 SYDVKM. This CDR3 is built from 14 residues. CDR3 nucleotides: TGTGCCAGCACATACGCGTGGGGGAACACTGAAGCTTTCTTT. Translated, it gives CASTYAWGNTEAFF.

This clonotype was seen only a few times. The chain recombines TRBV29-1 with TRBJ1-3; TRBD1 is a possible D gene (6 bases). V was pared by 4 bases and J by 1 base, with 17 bases between. Germline loops: CDR1 SQVTM, CDR2 ANQGSEA. This CDR3 has 16 residues. CDR3 amino acids: CSVVLQHRESGNTIYF. CDR3 in DNA: TGCAGCGTTGTCCTGCAACACAGGGAATCTGGAAACACCATATATTTT.

The chain uses TRBV19 and TRBJ2-1, with D perhaps matching TRBD1 (6 bases). V was pared by 5 bases and J by 8 bases, with 16 bases between. Germline values: CDR1 LNHDA, CDR2 SQIVND (reference sequence). The CDR3 sequence is 14 residues long. CDR3 sequence (DNA): TGTGCCAGTAGTCCTACTTCTACAGGGTATGAGCAGTTCTTC. It yields the protein CASSPTSTGYEQFF.

This chain links TRBV5-4 with TRBJ1-6, with no clear D. Germline CDR1 and CDR2: SGHNT and YYREEE (reference sequence). V was cut by 3 bases and J by 10 bases, with 26 bases left in between. This CDR3 has 18 residues. CDR3 residues: CASSSQTNLAGRKSPLHF. The CDR3 DNA follows: TGTGCCAGCAGCTCACAAACGAACCTCGCAGGTCGGAAATCACCCCTCCACTTT.

The rearrangement joins TRBV9 to TRBJ2-4, with D uncertain. Germline assignment: CDR1 SGDLS and CDR2 YYNGEE. V was trimmed by 3 bases and J by 8 bases, leaving 12 bases between them. This CDR3 is 13 amino acids long. In DNA, the CDR3 is TGTGCCAGCAGCGGAGGACCCCGGGACATTCAGTACTTC. As protein: CASSGGPRDIQYF.

The chain uses TRBV7-2 and TRBJ1-1; TRBD1 matches at 7 bases. The CDR3 covers 14 residues. Germline values: CDR1 SGHTA, CDR2 FQGNSA. Unmatched junction bases numbered 5, after V lost 6 bases and J lost 1 base. CDR3 sequence: CASRADRANTEAFF. CDR3 nucleotides: TGTGCCAGCAGGGCTGACAGGGCGAACACTGAAGCTTTCTTT.

Details on this clonotype: A read error may explain this, as a much larger clone is one base away. This sequence joins TRBV7-8 and TRBJ2-1; D is perhaps TRBD2 (6 bases). The ends were cut back, 4 bases at V and 8 bases at J, with 12 bases in the middle. The CDR3 extends over 13 amino acids. CDR1 is SGHVS and CDR2 is FQNEAQ in the germline V gene. Here the CDR3 reads CASSWRDADEQFF. Written as DNA, the CDR3 is TGTGCCAGCAGCTGGAGGGATGCCGATGAGCAGTTCTTC.